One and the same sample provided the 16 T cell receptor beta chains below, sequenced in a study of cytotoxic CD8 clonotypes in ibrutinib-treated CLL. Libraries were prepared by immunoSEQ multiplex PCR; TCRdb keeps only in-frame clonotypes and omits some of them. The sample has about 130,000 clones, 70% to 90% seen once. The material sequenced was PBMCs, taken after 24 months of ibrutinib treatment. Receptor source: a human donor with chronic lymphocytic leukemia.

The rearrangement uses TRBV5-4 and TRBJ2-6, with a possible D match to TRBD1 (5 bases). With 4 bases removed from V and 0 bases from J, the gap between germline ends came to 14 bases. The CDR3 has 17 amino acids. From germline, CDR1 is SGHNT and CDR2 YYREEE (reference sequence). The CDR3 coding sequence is TGTGCCAGCAGCCCGGCGGACACCTACTCTGGGGCCAACGTCCTGACTTTC. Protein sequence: CASSPADTYSGANVLTF.

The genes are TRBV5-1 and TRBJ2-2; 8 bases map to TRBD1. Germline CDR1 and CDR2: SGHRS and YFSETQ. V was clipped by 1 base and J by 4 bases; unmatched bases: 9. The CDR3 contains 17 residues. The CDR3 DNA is TGCGCCAGCAGCTTGCTAGGGGACAGGAGCCTCACCGGGGAGCTGTTTTTT. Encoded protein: CASSLLGDRSLTGELFF.

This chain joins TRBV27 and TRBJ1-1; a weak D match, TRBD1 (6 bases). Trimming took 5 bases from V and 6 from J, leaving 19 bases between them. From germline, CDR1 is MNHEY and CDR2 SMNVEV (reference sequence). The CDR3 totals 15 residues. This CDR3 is CASSQGTLASAEAFF. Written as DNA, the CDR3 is TGTGCCAGCAGTCAAGGGACACTTGCCAGCGCTGAAGCTTTCTTT.

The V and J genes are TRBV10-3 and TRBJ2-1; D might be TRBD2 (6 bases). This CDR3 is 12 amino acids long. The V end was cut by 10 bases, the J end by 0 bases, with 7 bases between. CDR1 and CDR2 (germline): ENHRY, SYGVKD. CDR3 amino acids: CATGGSYNEQFF. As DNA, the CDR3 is TGTGCCACCGGGGGCTCCTACAATGAGCAGTTCTTC.

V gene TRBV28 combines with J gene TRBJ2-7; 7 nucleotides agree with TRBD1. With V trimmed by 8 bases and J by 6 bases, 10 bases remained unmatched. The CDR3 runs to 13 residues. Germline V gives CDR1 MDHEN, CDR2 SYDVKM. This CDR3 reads CASRGGEAPEQYF. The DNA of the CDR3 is TGTGCCAGCCGAGGGGGCGAGGCGCCCGAGCAGTACTTC. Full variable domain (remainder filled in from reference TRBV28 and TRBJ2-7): DVKVTQSSRYLVKRTGEKVFLECVQDMDHENMFWYRQDPGLGLRLIYFSYDVKMKEKGDIPEGYSVSREKKERFSLILESASTNQTSMYLCASRGGEAPEQYFGPGTRLTVT.

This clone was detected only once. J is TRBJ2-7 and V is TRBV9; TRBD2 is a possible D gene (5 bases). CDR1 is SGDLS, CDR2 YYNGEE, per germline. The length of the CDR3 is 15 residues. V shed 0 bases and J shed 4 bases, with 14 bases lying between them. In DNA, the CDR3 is TGTGCCAGCAGCGTAGATGGGAGTAGGGTGTACGAGCAGTACTTC. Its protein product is CASSVDGSRVYEQYF.

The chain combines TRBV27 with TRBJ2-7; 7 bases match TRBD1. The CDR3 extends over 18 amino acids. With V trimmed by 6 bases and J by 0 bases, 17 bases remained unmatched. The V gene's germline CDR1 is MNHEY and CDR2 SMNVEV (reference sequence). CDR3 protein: CASSQGTVIPISSYEQYF. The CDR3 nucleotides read TGTGCCAGCAGCCAAGGGACAGTTATCCCAATTAGCTCCTACGAGCAGTACTTC.

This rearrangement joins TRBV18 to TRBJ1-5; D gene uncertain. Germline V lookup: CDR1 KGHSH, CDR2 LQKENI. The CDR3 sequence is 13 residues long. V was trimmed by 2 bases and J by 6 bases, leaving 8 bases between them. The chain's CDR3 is CASSPGNIQPQHF. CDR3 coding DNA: TGTGCCAGCTCACCAGGGAACATTCAGCCCCAGCATTTT.

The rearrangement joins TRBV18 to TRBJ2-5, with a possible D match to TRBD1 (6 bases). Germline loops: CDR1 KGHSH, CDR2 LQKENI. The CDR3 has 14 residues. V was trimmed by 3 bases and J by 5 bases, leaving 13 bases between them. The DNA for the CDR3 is TGTGCCAGCTCACCGGGGGCAGGAGGTGAGACCCAGTACTTC. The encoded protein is CASSPGAGGETQYF.

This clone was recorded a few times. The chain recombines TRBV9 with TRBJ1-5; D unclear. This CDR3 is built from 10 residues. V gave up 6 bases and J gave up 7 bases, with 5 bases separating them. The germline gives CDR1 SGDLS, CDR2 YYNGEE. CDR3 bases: TGTGCCAGCATTGGCCAGCCCCAGCATTTT. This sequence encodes CASIGQPQHF.

The CDR3 coding sequence is TGTGCCAGCAGTACCCTCAGGGGGAAAAGACAAGAGACCCAGTACTTC. This codes for CASSTLRGKRQETQYF. The V and J genes are TRBV27 and TRBJ2-5; 7 bases fit TRBD1. V dropped 5 bases and J dropped 2; count of bases not matched to a gene: 11. Germline CDR1 reads MNHEY; CDR2 reads SMNVEV (reference sequence). The CDR3 runs 16 residues.

DNA of the CDR3: TGTGCCAGCAGCGTGACACTGGGACTAGCGGGAGTTCCCGATACGCAGTATTTT. This translates into CASSVTLGLAGVPDTQYF. V and J are TRBV9 and TRBJ2-3; 14 bases are shared with TRBD2. V lost 2 bases to trimming and J lost 6 bases; unmatched junction nucleotides: 11. Per the germline V gene, CDR1 is SGDLS and CDR2 is YYNGEE. The CDR3 is made up of 18 amino acids.

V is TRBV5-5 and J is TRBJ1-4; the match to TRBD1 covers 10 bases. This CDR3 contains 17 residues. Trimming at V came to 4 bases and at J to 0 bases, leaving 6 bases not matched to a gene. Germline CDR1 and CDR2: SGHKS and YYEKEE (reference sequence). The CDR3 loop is CASSVTGTGATNEKLFF. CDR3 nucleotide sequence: TGTGCCAGCAGCGTAACCGGGACAGGGGCAACTAATGAAAAACTGTTTTTT.

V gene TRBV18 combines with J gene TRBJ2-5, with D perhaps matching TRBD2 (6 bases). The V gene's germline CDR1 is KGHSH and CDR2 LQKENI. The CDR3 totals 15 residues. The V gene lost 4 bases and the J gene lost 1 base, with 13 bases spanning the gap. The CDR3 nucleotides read TGTGCCAGCTCACTCTCTGCGGGGACCCAAGAGACCCAGTACTTC. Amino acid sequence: CASSLSAGTQETQYF.

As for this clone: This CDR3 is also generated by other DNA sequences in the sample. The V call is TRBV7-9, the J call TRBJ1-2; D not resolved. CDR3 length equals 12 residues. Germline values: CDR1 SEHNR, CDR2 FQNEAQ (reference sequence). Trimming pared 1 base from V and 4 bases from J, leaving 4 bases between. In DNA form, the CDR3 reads TGTGCCAGCAGCTTAGACGGCTATGGCTACACCTTC. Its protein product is CASSLDGYGYTF.

The chain's CDR3 is CAWSVRVESYGYTF. CDR3 DNA sequence: TGTGCCTGGAGTGTACGGGTCGAAAGCTATGGCTACACCTTC. The genes are TRBV30 and TRBJ1-2; no definite D call. The CDR3 has 14 amino acids. The V and J ends lost 0 bases and 4 bases respectively, with 12 bases between them. Germline V CDR1 and CDR2: GTSNPN, SVGIG (reference sequence). Full variable domain (remainder filled in from reference TRBV30 and TRBJ1-2): SQTIHQWPATLVQPVGSPLSLECTVEGTSNPNLYWYRQAAGRGLQLLFYSVGIGQISSEVPQNLSASRPQDRQFILSSKKLLLSDSGFYLCAWSVRVESYGYTFGSGTRLTVV.